This TCR beta chain derives from a study of blood T cells in healthy people across ages. A word on this clonotype: Its antigen is undetermined.

The germline V gene encodes CDR1 SGHTA and CDR2 FQGNSA. The CDR3 contains 14 residues. A second about 7 to 12 cycle PCR used barcoded and J-beta primers. Every sample returned 2.5 million or more CDR3-containing paired-end reads. MiXCR, applied by TCRdb to the 5' RACE reads, yields one record per CDR3 protein. The profile shows around 1.5 million distinct CDR3 sequences, 35% to 45% of them singletons. Study-level points and caveats: Researchers judged that diversity estimates from one million T cells fell short of true values.

This clonotype was obtained from a woman aged 18 to 35 in good health. The sequenced material came from blood. The chain uses TRBV7-2 and TRBJ2-4, with TRBD2 as a possible D gene (5 bases). TRBJ2-7 matches the DNA end more closely, so the J call is doubtful. The CDR3 here is CASSLPGKGHEQYF. In nucleotides, the CDR3 is TGTGCCAGCAGCTTACCGGGGAAGGGCCACGAGCAGTACTTC.